The 18 T cell receptor beta chains listed next were all sequenced from one sample in a study of blood T cell repertoires in COVID-19. Clones were sequenced by immunoSEQ multiplex PCR, and TCRdb holds only the in-frame ones, with some missing. The sample shows around 330,000 clones, around 90% of them seen only once. Sequencing used PBMCs or T cells enriched from blood (not recorded which). The receptor set was obtained from a man aged 60 to 75 who had recovered from COVID-19.

This chain connects TRBV11-3 to TRBJ1-5; TRBD1 might be the D (5 bases). Trimming left V 5 bases short and J 1 base short, with 9 bases between. Germline CDR1 reads SGHNT; CDR2 reads YENEEA. The CDR3 loop spans 14 amino acids. The CDR3 sequence is CASSPGGSNQPQHF. CDR3 bases: TGTGCCAGCAGCCCCGGGGGGAGCAATCAGCCCCAGCATTTT.

The CDR3 protein is CASSLAEGWEPQHF. The CDR3 coding sequence is TGTGCCAGCAGCTTGGCCGAGGGTTGGGAGCCCCAGCATTTT. The chain couples TRBV5-5 to TRBJ1-5; D gene unclear. CDR3 length: 14 residues. Trimming pared 0 bases from V and 8 bases from J, leaving 12 bases between. In germline, CDR1 is SGHKS, CDR2 YYEKEE (reference sequence).

The rearrangement uses TRBV28 and TRBJ2-5; D call uncertain. Germline V CDR1 and CDR2: MDHEN, SYDVKM. Trimming took off 6 bases at V and 5 bases at J, with 16 bases between the two ends. This CDR3 spans 14 amino acids. CDR3: CASSRLSNGETQYF. The CDR3 coding sequence is TGTGCCAGCAGCAGACTTTCTAACGGGGAGACCCAGTACTTC.

The V gene is TRBV3-1 (or the pseudogene TRBV3-2), the J gene TRBJ1-2; D may be TRBD1 (5 bases). V lost 1 base to trimming and J lost 5 bases, with 8 bases between them. Germline V CDR1 and CDR2: LGHDT, YNNKEL (reference sequence). The CDR3 spans 13 residues. In DNA form, the CDR3 reads TGTGCCAGCAGCCAAGCGCAGGGATATGGCTACACCTTC. It specifies CASSQAQGYGYTF.

This chain uses TRBV27 with TRBJ1-6, with D unclear. CDR3 size: 14 residues. CDR1 is MNHEY and CDR2 is SMNVEV in the germline V gene (reference sequence). V lost 5 bases, J lost 3 bases, and 8 bases lay in between. Here the CDR3 reads CASSVEGYNSPLHF. The CDR3 region has the DNA TGTGCCAGCAGTGTAGAGGGCTATAATTCACCCCTCCACTTT.

The chain links TRBV12-5 to TRBJ1-1; 8 bases are shared with TRBD1. There are 15 residues in the CDR3. Germline-derived CDR1 and CDR2 are LGHNT and FRNRAP. Unmatched junction bases numbered 6, after V lost 0 bases and J lost 6 bases. The CDR3 loop is CASGLVLDRGSEAFF. The CDR3 region has the DNA TGTGCTAGTGGTTTGGTACTAGACAGGGGATCTGAAGCTTTCTTT.

Concerning this clone itself: The sample contains more than one DNA sequence encoding this CDR3. The rearrangement links TRBV27 to TRBJ2-1, with TRBD2 as a possible D gene (5 bases). The CDR3 consists of 13 residues. Germline values: CDR1 MNHEY, CDR2 SMNVEV (reference sequence). Trimming pared 6 bases from V and 7 bases from J, leaving 13 bases between. The CDR3 is CASSLGRGNEQFF. The CDR3 nucleotides read TGTGCCAGCAGCCTCGGGCGCGGGAATGAGCAGTTCTTC.

V and J are TRBV11-2 and TRBJ2-3; 10 nucleotides line up with TRBD2. This CDR3 spans 17 amino acids. CDR1 is SGHAT, CDR2 FQNNGV, per germline. V was clipped by 4 bases and J by 0 bases; unmatched bases: 7. CDR3 bases: TGTGCCAGCAGCTCCCCAGCGGGGGGGCCAAGCACAGATACGCAGTATTTT. Its translation: CASSSPAGGPSTDTQYF. The whole variable domain, remainder taken from reference TRBV11-2 and TRBJ2-3, is EAGVAQSPRYKIIEKRQSVAFWCNPISGHATLYWYQQILGQGPKLLIQFQNNGVVDDSQLPKDRFSAERLKGVDSTLKIQPAKLEDSAVYLCASSSPAGGPSTDTQYFGPGTRLTVL.

The DNA of the CDR3 is TGTGCCAGCAGCGGCGGGGGGGGCCCCTACAATGAGCAGTTCTTC. Its protein is CASSGGGGPYNEQFF. The J gene is TRBJ2-1, the V gene TRBV9; 9 nucleotides match TRBD2. With V trimmed by 3 bases and J by 2 bases, 3 bases remained unmatched. Germline V gene lookup returns CDR1 SGDLS and CDR2 YYNGEE. The CDR3 totals 15 residues.

There are a few counts of this clone. The chain joins TRBV2 to TRBJ2-3, with no clear D. V lost 7 bases to trimming and J lost 3 bases, with 5 bases between them. CDR1 and CDR2 from the germline V gene are SNHLY and FYNNEI. The CDR3 has 11 residues. The CDR3, as DNA: TGTGCCAGCAATCCAACAGATACGCAGTATTTT. Translation gives CASNPTDTQYF.

The chain employs TRBV6-6 and TRBJ2-1; 10 bases fit TRBD2. The germline gives CDR1 MNHNY, CDR2 SVGAGI (reference sequence). The CDR3 has 13 amino acids. With V trimmed by 8 bases and J by 7 bases, 5 bases remained unmatched. The CDR3 nucleotides read TGTGCCAGCGAACTAGCGGGGTCGAATGAGCAGTTCTTC. Translating gives CASELAGSNEQFF.

The rearrangement joins TRBV2 to TRBJ1-2, with 8 bases lining up with TRBD1. The junction had 1 base not matched to a gene; V was cut back by 4 bases and J by 3 bases. The CDR3 consists of 13 residues. Germline assignment: CDR1 SNHLY and CDR2 FYNNEI. The CDR3 nucleotides are TGTGCCAGCAGTGTGGGACAGGACTATGGCTACACCTTC. Protein: CASSVGQDYGYTF.

The chain joins TRBV6-5 to TRBJ1-2; D is uncertain. This CDR3 is built from 12 residues. V shed 8 bases and J shed 4 bases, with 11 bases lying between them. Germline V gene lookup returns CDR1 MNHEY and CDR2 SVGAGI. The CDR3 loop is CASEGDLYGYTF. The CDR3 DNA reads TGTGCCAGCGAAGGAGACCTCTATGGCTACACCTTC.

This chain joins TRBV5-6 and TRBJ1-5; the match to TRBD1 covers 12 bases. With 4 bases clipped from V and 7 bases from J, the junction kept 18 bases outside the gene matches. CDR3 length: 19 amino acids. CDR1 is SGHDT and CDR2 is YYEEEE in the germline V gene. The CDR3 loop is CASSRNPSRDRGLRQPQHF. In DNA, the CDR3 is TGTGCCAGCAGCCGGAATCCATCCCGGGACAGGGGGCTTCGGCAGCCCCAGCATTTT.

V and J are TRBV3-1 (or the pseudogene TRBV3-2) and TRBJ2-5, with 14 nucleotides matching TRBD2. V was pared by 7 bases and J by 5 bases, with 6 bases of the junction left unmatched. This CDR3 has 15 residues. The germline CDR1 and CDR2 sequences are LGHDT and YNNKEL (reference sequence). CDR3 nucleotide sequence: TGTGCCAGCACGGGACTAGCGGGAGACCGGGAGACCCAGTACTTC. Translation gives CASTGLAGDRETQYF.

V gene TRBV11-3 combines with J gene TRBJ2-7; a possible D gene is TRBD1 (5 bases). The V gene lost 5 bases and the J gene lost 3 bases, with 17 bases spanning the gap. CDR3 size: 15 residues. Germline V CDR1 and CDR2: SGHNT, YENEEA. The CDR3 nucleotides read TGTGCCAGCAGCACTACCCGTGGGGCCAGCTACGAGCAGTACTTC. Protein sequence: CASSTTRGASYEQYF.

In its sample, this clone was seen once. The chain's CDR3 is CASFRGTGGGYGYTF. CDR3 DNA sequence: TGTGCCAGTTTTAGAGGGACAGGGGGCGGATATGGCTACACCTTC. This chain connects TRBV6-5 to TRBJ1-2; TRBD1 aligns across 12 bases. Germline trimming cut 9 bases from V and 5 bases from J; bases unmatched to any gene: 10. Germline values: CDR1 MNHEY, CDR2 SVGAGI. The CDR3 has 15 amino acids.

This sequence joins TRBV11-2 and TRBJ2-2; the D gene is possibly TRBD1 (6 bases). This CDR3 spans 13 amino acids. In germline, CDR1 is SGHAT, CDR2 FQNNGV. The V and J ends lost 5 bases and 6 bases respectively, with 10 bases between them. CDR3 nucleotide sequence: TGTGCCAGCAGCCAACAGGGTCCCGGGGAGCTGTTTTTT. Amino acids: CASSQQGPGELFF.